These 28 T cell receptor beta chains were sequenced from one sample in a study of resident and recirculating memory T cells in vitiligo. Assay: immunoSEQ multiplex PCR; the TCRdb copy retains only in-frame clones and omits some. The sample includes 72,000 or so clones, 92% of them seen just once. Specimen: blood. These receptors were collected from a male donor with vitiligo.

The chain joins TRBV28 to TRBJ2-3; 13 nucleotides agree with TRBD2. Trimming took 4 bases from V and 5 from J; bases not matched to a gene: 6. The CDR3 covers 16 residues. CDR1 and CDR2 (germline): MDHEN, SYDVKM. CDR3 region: CASSWGLAGRGDTQYF. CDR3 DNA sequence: TGTGCCAGCAGTTGGGGACTAGCGGGACGAGGAGATACGCAGTATTTT.

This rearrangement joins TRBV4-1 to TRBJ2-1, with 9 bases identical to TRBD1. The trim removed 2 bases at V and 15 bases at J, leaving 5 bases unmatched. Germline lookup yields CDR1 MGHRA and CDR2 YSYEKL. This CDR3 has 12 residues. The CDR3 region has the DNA TGCGCCAGCAGCCAATGGGACAGGGACTTGTTCTTC. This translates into CASSQWDRDLFF.

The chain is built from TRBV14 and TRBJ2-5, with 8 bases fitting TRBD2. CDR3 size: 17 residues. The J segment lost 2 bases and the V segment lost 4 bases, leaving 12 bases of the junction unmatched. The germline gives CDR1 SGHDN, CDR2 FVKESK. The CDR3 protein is CASSPLGLAGPQETQYF. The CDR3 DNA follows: TGTGCCAGCAGCCCCCTGGGGTTAGCGGGACCTCAAGAGACCCAGTACTTC.

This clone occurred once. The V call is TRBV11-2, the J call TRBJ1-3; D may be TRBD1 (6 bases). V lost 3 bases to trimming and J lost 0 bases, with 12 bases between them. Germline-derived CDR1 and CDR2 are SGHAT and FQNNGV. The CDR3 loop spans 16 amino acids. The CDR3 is CASSFLTTGSGNTIYF. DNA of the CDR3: TGTGCCAGCAGCTTCCTAACGACAGGCTCTGGAAACACCATATATTTT.

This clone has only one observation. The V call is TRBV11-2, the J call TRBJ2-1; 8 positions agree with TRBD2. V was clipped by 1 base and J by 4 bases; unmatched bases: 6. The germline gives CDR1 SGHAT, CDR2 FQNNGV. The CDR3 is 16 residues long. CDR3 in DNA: TGTGCCAGCAGCTTAGGGCAACTAGCGGCTTACAATGAGCAGTTCTTC. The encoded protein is CASSLGQLAAYNEQFF.

The CDR3 DNA is TGTGCCAGCAGCTTTAATTCGGGCCCTAGCTCCTATGGCTACACCTTC. It yields the protein CASSFNSGPSSYGYTF. This rearrangement joins TRBV7-3 to TRBJ1-2; D gene ambiguous. This CDR3 has 16 amino acids. Germline lookup yields CDR1 SGHTA and CDR2 FQGTGA. The V gene lost 3 bases and the J gene lost 4 bases, with 18 bases spanning the gap. The full variable domain, its missing parts supplied by reference TRBV7-3 and TRBJ1-2, is GAGVSQTPSNKVTEKGKYVELRCDPISGHTALYWYRQSLGQGPEFLIYFQGTGAADDSGLPNDRFFAVRPEGSVSTLKIQRTERGDSAVYLCASSFNSGPSSYGYTFGSGTRLTVV.

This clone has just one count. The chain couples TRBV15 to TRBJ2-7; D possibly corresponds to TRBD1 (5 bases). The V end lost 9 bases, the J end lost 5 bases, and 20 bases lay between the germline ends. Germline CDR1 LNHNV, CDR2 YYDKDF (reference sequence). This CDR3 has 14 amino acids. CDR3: CATRRQRLIHEQYF. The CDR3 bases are TGTGCCACAAGGAGACAGCGTTTGATCCACGAGCAGTACTTC.

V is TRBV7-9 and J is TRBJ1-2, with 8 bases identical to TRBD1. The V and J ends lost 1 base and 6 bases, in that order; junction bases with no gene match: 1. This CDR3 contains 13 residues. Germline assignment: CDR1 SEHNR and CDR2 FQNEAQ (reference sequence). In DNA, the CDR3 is TGTGCCAGCAGCTTAGAACAGGGGGATGGCTACACCTTC. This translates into CASSLEQGDGYTF.

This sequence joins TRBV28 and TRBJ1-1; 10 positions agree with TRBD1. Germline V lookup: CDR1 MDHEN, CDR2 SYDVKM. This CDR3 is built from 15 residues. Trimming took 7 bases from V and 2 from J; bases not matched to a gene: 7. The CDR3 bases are TGTGCCAGCACTCCGGGGACAGGGGCCAACACTGAAGCTTTCTTT. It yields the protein CASTPGTGANTEAFF.

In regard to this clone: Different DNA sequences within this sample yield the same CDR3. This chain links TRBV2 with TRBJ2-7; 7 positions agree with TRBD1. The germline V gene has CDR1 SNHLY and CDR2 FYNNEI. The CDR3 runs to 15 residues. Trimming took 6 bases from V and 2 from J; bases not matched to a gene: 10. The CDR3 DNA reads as TGTGCCAGCAGGAGGGACAGCCTCCCCACCTACGAGCAGTACTTC. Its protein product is CASRRDSLPTYEQYF.

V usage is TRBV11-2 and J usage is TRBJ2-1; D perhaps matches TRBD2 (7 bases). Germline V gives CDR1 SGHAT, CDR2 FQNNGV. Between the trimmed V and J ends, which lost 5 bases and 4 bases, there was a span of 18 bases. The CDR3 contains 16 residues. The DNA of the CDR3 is TGTGCCAGCAGCCCAAGGGGGGGCTTGAGATACAATGAGCAGTTCTTC. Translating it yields CASSPRGGLRYNEQFF.

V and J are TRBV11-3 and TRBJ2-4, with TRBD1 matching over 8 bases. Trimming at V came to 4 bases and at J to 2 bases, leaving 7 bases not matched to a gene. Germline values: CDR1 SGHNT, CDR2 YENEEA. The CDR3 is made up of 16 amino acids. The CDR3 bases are TGTGCCAGCAGCTCCGGACAGGGAGAATCCAAAAACATTCAGTACTTC. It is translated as CASSSGQGESKNIQYF.

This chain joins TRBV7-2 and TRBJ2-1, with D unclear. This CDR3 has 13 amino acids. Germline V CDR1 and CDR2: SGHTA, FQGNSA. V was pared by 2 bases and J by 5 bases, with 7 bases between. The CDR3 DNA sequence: TGTGCCAGCAGCTTACCCCGTCACAATGAGCAGTTCTTC. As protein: CASSLPRHNEQFF.

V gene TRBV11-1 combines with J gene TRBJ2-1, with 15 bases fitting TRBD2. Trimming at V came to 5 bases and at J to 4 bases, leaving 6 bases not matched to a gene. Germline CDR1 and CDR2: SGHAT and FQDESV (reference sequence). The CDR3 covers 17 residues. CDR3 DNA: TGTGCCAGCAGCCCGGGGACTAGCGGGGGGCGATACAATGAGCAGTTCTTC. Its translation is CASSPGTSGGRYNEQFF.

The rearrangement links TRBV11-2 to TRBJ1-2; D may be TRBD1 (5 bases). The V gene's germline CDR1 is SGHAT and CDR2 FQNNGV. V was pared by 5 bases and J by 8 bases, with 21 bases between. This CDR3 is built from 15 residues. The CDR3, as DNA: TGTGCCAGCAGCATGGCTTGGGGCTTAGGAGAGGGCTACACCTTC. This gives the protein CASSMAWGLGEGYTF.

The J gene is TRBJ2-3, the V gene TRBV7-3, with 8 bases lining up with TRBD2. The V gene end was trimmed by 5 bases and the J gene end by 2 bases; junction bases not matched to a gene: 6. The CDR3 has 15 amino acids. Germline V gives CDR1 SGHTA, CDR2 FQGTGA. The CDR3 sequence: CASSSSGAITDTQYF. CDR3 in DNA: TGTGCCAGCAGCAGTAGCGGGGCGATCACAGATACGCAGTATTTT.

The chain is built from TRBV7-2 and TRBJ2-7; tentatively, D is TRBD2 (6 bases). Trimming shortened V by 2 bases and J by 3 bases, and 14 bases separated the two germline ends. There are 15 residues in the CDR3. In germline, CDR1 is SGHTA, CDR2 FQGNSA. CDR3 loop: CASSLWLGEVYEQYF. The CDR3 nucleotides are TGTGCCAGCAGCTTATGGTTGGGGGAGGTCTACGAGCAGTACTTC.

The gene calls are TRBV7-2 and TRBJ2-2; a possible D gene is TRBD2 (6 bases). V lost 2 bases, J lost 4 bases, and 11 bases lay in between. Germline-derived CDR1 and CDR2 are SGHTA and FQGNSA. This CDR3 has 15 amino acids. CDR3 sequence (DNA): TGTGCCAGCAGCTTAAACGGGGGTGGCACCGGGGAGCTGTTTTTT. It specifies CASSLNGGGTGELFF.

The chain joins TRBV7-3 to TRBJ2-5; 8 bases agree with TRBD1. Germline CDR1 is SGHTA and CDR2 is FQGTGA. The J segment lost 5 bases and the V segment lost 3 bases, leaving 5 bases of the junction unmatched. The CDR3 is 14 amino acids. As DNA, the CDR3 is TGTGCCAGCAGCTTGACAGGGGTTGCGGAGACCCAGTACTTC. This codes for CASSLTGVAETQYF.

CDR3 amino acids: CASSVPQGEYGAYNEQFF. In nucleotides, the CDR3 is TGTGCCAGCAGCGTCCCCCAGGGGGAATACGGTGCCTACAATGAGCAGTTCTTC. V gene TRBV9 combines with J gene TRBJ2-1; 7 nucleotides match TRBD1. Per the germline V gene, CDR1 is SGDLS and CDR2 is YYNGEE. V lost 2 bases, J lost 2 bases, and 13 bases stayed unmatched. This CDR3 has 18 amino acids. The whole variable domain, remainder taken from reference TRBV9 and TRBJ2-1, is DSGVTQTPKHLITATGQRVTLRCSPRSGDLSVYWYQQSLDQGLQFLIQYYNGEERAKGNILERFSAQQFPDLHSELNLSSLELGDSALYFCASSVPQGEYGAYNEQFFGPGTRLTVL.

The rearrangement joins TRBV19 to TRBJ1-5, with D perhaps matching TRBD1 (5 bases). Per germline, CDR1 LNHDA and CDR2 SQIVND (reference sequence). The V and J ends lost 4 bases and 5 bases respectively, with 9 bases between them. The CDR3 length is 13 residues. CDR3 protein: CASSTPRDQPQHF. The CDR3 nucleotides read TGTGCCAGTAGTACCCCCAGGGATCAGCCCCAGCATTTT.

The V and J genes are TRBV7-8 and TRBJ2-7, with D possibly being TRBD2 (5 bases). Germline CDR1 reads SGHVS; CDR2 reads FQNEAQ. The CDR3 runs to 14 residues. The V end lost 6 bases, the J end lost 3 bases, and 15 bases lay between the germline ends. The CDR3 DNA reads TGTGCCAGCAGTCAATCACTAGAGGACTACGAGCAGTACTTC. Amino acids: CASSQSLEDYEQYF.

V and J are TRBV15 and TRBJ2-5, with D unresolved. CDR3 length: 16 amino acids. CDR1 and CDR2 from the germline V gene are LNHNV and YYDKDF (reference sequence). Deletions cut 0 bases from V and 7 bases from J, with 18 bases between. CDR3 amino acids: CATSRDYGPRPRTQYF. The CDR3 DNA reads TGTGCCACCAGCAGAGATTATGGCCCGAGGCCCCGGACCCAGTACTTC.

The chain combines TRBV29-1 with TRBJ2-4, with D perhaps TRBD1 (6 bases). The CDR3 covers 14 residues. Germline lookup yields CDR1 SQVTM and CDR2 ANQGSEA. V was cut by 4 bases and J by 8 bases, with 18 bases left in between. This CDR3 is CSVAQGTAQDIQYF. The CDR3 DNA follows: TGCAGCGTTGCCCAGGGGACCGCCCAGGACATTCAGTACTTC.

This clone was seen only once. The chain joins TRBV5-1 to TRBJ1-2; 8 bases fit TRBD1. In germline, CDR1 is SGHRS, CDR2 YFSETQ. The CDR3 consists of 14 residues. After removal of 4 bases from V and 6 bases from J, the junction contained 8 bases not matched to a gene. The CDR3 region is CASSARAGGDGYTF. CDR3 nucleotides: TGCGCCAGCAGCGCCCGGGCAGGGGGCGATGGCTACACCTTC.

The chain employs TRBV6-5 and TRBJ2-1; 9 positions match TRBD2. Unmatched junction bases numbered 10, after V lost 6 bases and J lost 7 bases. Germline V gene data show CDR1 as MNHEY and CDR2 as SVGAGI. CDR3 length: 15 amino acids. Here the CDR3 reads CASSQRGGVQNEQFF. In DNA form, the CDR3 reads TGTGCCAGCAGCCAACGCGGGGGGGTACAGAATGAGCAGTTCTTC.

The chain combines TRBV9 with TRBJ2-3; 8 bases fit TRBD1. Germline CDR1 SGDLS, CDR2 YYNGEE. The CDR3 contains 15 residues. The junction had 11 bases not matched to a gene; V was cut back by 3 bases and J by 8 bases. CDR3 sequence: CASSADLQDRVTQYF. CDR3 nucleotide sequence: TGTGCCAGCAGCGCCGACCTCCAGGACAGGGTTACGCAGTATTTT.

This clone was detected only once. The CDR3 sequence is CASTGQVAGNTIYF. The CDR3 nucleotides are TGTGCCAGCACGGGACAAGTGGCCGGAAACACCATATATTTT. V and J are TRBV6-6 and TRBJ1-3; D possibly corresponds to TRBD1 (6 bases). This CDR3 has 14 amino acids. The germline V gene encodes CDR1 MNHNY and CDR2 SVGAGI (reference sequence). The germline V and J ends were trimmed by 7 bases and 4 bases, with 14 bases remaining between them.